This T cell receptor beta chain appears in the sequencing data of a study of blood T cell repertoires in COVID-19. Background on the study: The United States, Italy and Spain were the sources of the acute and convalescent COVID-19 samples.

Original handling: Researchers report that nucleated cell counts were estimated from reference gene primer amplification. Libraries were prepared by immunoSEQ multiplex PCR; TCRdb keeps only in-frame clonotypes and omits some of them. Clonal size and the V and J genes are those of that table, whereas D and trimming came from the DNA. The sample lists 100,000 to 150,000 clones; about four fifths were seen once. Sequenced material: peripheral blood. This sequence was found in a middle-aged man with active or convalescent COVID-19.

CDR3 region: CASITQGIGNEQFF. CDR3 bases: TGTGCCAGCATTACCCAGGGTATTGGCAATGAGCAGTTCTTC. V usage is TRBV25-1 and J usage is TRBJ2-1; tentative D call: TRBD1 (5 bases). Between the trimmed V and J ends, which lost 7 bases and 6 bases, there was a span of 16 bases. Looked up from germline, CDR1 is MGHDK and CDR2 is SYGVNS. The CDR3 has 14 amino acids. The whole variable domain, remainder taken from reference TRBV25-1 and TRBJ2-1, is EADIYQTPRYLVIGTGKKITLECSQTMGHDKMYWYQQDPGMELHLIHYSYGVNSTEKGDLSSESTVSRIRTEHFPLTLESARPSHTSQYLCASITQGIGNEQFFGPGTRLTVL.